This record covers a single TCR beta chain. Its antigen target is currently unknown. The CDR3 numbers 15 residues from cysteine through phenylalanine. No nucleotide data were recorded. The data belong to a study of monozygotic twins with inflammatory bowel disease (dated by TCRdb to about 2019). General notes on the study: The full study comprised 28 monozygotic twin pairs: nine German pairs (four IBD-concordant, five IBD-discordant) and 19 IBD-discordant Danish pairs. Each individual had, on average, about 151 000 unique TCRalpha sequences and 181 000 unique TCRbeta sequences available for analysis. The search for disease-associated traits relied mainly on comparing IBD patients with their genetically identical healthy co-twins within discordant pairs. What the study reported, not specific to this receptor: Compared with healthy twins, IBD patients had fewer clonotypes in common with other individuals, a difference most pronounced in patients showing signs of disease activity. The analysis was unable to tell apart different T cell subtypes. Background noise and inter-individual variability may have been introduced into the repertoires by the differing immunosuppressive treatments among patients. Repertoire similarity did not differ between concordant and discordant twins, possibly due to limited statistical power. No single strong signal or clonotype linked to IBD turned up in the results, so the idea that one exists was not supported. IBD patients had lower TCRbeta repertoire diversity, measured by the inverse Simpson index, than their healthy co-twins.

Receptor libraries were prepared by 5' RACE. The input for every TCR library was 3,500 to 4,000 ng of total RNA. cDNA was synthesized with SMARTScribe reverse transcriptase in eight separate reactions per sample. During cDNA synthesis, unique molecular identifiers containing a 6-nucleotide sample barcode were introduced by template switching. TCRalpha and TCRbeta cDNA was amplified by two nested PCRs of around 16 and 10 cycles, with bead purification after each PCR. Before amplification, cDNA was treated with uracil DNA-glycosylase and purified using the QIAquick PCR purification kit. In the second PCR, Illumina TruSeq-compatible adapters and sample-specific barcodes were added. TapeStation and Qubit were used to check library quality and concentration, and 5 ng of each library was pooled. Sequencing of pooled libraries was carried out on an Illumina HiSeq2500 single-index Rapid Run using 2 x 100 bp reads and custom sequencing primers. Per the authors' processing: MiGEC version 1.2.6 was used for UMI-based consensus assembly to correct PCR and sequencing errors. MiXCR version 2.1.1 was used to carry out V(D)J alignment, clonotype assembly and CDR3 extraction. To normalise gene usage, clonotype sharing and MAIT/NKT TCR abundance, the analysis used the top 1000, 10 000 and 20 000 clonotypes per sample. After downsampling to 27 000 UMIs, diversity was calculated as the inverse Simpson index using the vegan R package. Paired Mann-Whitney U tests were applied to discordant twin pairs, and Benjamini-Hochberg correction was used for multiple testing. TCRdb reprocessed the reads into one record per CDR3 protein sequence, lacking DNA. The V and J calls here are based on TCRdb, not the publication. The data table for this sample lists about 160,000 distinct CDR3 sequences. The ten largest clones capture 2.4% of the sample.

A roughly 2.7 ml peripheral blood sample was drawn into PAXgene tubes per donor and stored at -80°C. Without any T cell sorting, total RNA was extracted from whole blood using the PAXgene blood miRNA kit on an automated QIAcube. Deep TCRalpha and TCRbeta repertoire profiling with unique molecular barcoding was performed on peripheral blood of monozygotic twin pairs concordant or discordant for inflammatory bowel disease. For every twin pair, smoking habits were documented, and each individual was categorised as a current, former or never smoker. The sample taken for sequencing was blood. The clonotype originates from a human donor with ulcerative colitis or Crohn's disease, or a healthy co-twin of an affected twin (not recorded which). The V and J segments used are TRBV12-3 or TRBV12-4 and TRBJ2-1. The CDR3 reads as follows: CASSFIQISYNEQFF.